This T cell receptor (beta chain) was documented in a study of CD8+ T cells in alopecia areata. Study-wide points: Scalp and blood retained many expanded lesional clones during tofacitinib.

Turning to this clone: Its cognate antigen is unknown.

With 1 base removed from V and 8 bases from J, the gap between germline ends came to 11 bases. The germline gives CDR1 SEHNR, CDR2 FQNEAQ (reference sequence). CDR3 size: 13 residues. Sequencing used cDNA as its template, made by extracting RNA and reverse transcribing it. The protocol was immunoSEQ multiplex PCR, while the TCRdb copy is restricted to in-frame clones and leaves out a portion. The data show around 140,000 clones, roughly 54% seen once. The treatment denotes: oral pan-JAK inhibitor, 5-10 mg twice daily. This receptor was obtained from a human donor with alopecia areata. The chain links TRBV7-9 to TRBJ1-1; D ambiguous. The sample here was CD8+ T cells sorted from blood, taken at week 4, from a patient treated with tofacitinib. The CDR3 spells CASSLGVVGEAFF. In nucleotides, the CDR3 is TGTGCCAGCAGCTTAGGCGTGGTGGGGGAAGCTTTCTTT.